This section outlines one T cell receptor beta chain sequence together with its context. The data are from a study of CD8+CD57+ T cells in acquired aplastic anemia. Germline lookup yields CDR1 SNHLY and CDR2 FYNNEI. CDR3 size: 13 residues. V lost 2 bases, J lost 2 bases, and 6 bases lay in between. The template for TCR beta VDJ and CDR3 sequence profiling was genomic DNA. TCRdb analysed the reads with MiXCR anew, one entry per CDR3 protein. The table lists roughly 180,000 distinct CDR3 sequences, approximately 46% of them singletons. What was sequenced was sorted CD4+, CD8+, or CD8+CD57+ T cells (not recorded which) from PBMCs. This receptor was identified in a human donor in good health. The rearrangement links TRBV2 to TRBJ2-5; D ambiguous. CDR3 loop: CASSETGQETQYF. CDR3 coding DNA: TGTGCCAGCAGTGAAACCGGGCAAGAGACCCAGTACTTC.